Listed below are T cell receptor beta chains from one sample, sequenced in a study of blood T cell repertoires in COVID-19. Generated by immunoSEQ multiplex PCR, the TCRdb table keeps only in-frame clones and is missing some. The data contain more than 250,000 clones, almost 90% of them singletons. The sequenced sample consisted of PBMCs or T cells enriched from blood (not recorded which). All receptors come from a young woman with acute COVID-19. Both conserved end residues are part of each CDR3. A D gene is named only where the DNA matches it firmly. A clone size is listed for some rows: how often the clone was seen (once, few, many), or a class if it is expanded.

v_call	clone_size	j_call	d_call	cdr3_nt	cdr3_aa
TRBV11-2	-	TRBJ1-1	TRBD1	TGTGCCAGCAGCGAAAACAGGGGCGGTAAAGCTTTCTTT	CASSENRGGKAFF
TRBV2	-	TRBJ1-5	-	TGTGCCAGCAGTGAAGACGGGGGGGTCCAGCCCCAGCATTTT	CASSEDGGVQPQHF
TRBV28	-	TRBJ2-7	-	TGTGCCAGCAGTTCACAGTCAGGGGCTCGGAACAACGAGCAGTACTTC	CASSSQSGARNNEQYF
TRBV3-1/TRBV3-2	-	TRBJ1-1	-	TGTGCCAGCAGCCAAGGCCAGGGGAACACTGAAGCTTTCTTT	CASSQGQGNTEAFF
TRBV29-1	-	TRBJ2-7	TRBD1	TGCAGCGTTGCTCAGGGGGCGGTCTACGAGCAGTACTTC	CSVAQGAVYEQYF
TRBV11-3	-	TRBJ2-3	TRBD2	TGTGCCAGCAGCTTGACTAGCTCCGCAGATACGCAGTATTTT	CASSLTSSADTQYF
TRBV11-2	-	TRBJ1-4	-	TGTGCCAGCAGCGCCCGACAGGTGATGAGTGAAAAACTGTTTTTT	CASSARQVMSEKLFF
TRBV7-9	-	TRBJ2-7	TRBD1	TGTGCCAGCAGCCCGGACAGGTTCTACGAGCAGTACTTC	CASSPDRFYEQYF
TRBV30	-	TRBJ2-2	-	TGTGCCTGGACCATTCTCGGAGTTCGAACCGGGGAGCTGTTTTTT	CAWTILGVRTGELFF
TRBV29-1	-	TRBJ1-1	TRBD1	TGCAGCGCACAACAGGGGGCGGGGAGCACTGAAGCTTTCTTT	CSAQQGAGSTEAFF
TRBV4-2	-	TRBJ2-2	-	TGTGCCAGCAGCCAACCGTACGGCACCGGGGAGCTGTTTTTT	CASSQPYGTGELFF
TRBV5-1	-	TRBJ2-5	TRBD2	TGCGCCAGCAGCTTGGAAGGGACTAGCGCAGAGACCCAGTACTTC	CASSLEGTSAETQYF
TRBV19	-	TRBJ1-2	-	TGTGCCAGTAGTCCCCCGGCAGGGTCGGGCTACACCTTC	CASSPPAGSGYTF
TRBV14	-	TRBJ2-1	TRBD2	TGTGCCAGCAGCTCCGCCGGGACTACAAGGTACAATGAGCAGTTCTTC	CASSSAGTTRYNEQFF
TRBV5-3	-	TRBJ1-6	TRBD1	TGTGCCAGAAGCTCGGTACAGGGGAGAGTGAGTAATTCACCCCTCCACTTT	CARSSVQGRVSNSPLHF
TRBV11-2	once	TRBJ1-2	-	TGTGCCAGCAGCTTAAACGGGGGGCGTTTTGGCTACACCTTC	CASSLNGGRFGYTF
TRBV5-1	-	TRBJ2-1	TRBD1	TGCGCCAGCAGCACCCGACAGGGGGCGGTTTCCTACAATGAGCAGTTCTTC	CASSTRQGAVSYNEQFF
TRBV4-1	-	TRBJ2-1	TRBD2	TGCGCCAGCAGCCAAACAGCGGGGATGTCCTACAATGAGCAGTTCTTC	CASSQTAGMSYNEQFF
TRBV28	-	TRBJ2-7	TRBD1	TGTGCCAGCAGACAGGGGACCTCCTACGAGCAGTACTTC	CASRQGTSYEQYF
TRBV7-2	-	TRBJ2-3	-	TGTGCCAGCAGCTTAGTCGGGAGTTCCACAGATACGCAGTATTTT	CASSLVGSSTDTQYF
TRBV28	-	TRBJ1-5	-	TGTGCCAGCCTGTTGGCAGCGGGTATCCCGCCCCAGCATTTT	CASLLAAGIPPQHF
TRBV2	once	TRBJ2-7	TRBD2	TGTGCCAGCAGTGAATGGGGACTAGCAATCAACGAGCAGTACTTC	CASSEWGLAINEQYF
TRBV28	-	TRBJ1-5	TRBD1	TGTGCCAGCAGTTTAGGAGACAGGGTGCCGAATCAGCCCCAGCATTTT	CASSLGDRVPNQPQHF
TRBV5-4	-	TRBJ2-3	-	TGTGCCAGCAGCTTGGGGGGGCCCCTTTTTGATACGCAGTATTTT	CASSLGGPLFDTQYF